This T cell receptor (beta chain) was sequenced in a study of blood T cell repertoires in COVID-19. Study information: From T cells, B-cell-depleted T cells, or PBMCs came the material, which was cDNA or gDNA.

V dropped 6 bases and J dropped 2 bases, with 23 bases sitting between them. The CDR3 totals 17 residues. Looked up from germline, CDR1 is MNHEY and CDR2 is SVGEGT. In the original processing: From reference gene primer amplification, estimates of nucleated cell counts were derived. Generated by immunoSEQ multiplex PCR, the TCRdb table keeps only in-frame clones and is missing some. The DNA was the basis for D and trimming; V, J and clone size are from that table. The sample lists 190,000 or so clones, approximately 86% occurring once. The age range of participants was about 18 to 95 years, with residence in about two dozen US areas.

Sequenced material: PBMCs or T cells enriched from blood (not recorded which). The chain combines TRBV6-2 or TRBV6-3 with TRBJ2-7; possibly TRBD1 for D (6 bases). This receptor was taken from a woman in her twenties or thirties who had been exposed to COVID-19. Here the CDR3 DNA reads TGTGCCAGCAGCCGTAGGGCTTTGACAGGTGGGGCCTACGAGCAGTACTTC. Translation gives CASSRRALTGGAYEQYF.